Presented here are 20 T cell receptor beta chains from one specimen sequenced in a study of blood T cell repertoires in COVID-19. Data came from immunoSEQ multiplex PCR; TCRdb stores just in-frame clones and leaves some out. Of about 64,000 clones listed, about 86% are singletons. The specimen was peripheral blood. The source is a man in his forties with acute or convalescent COVID-19.

The CDR3 is CASSISWDTTPTF. Here the CDR3 DNA reads TGTGCCAGTAGTATAAGCTGGGACACGACACCCACCTTC. The chain couples TRBV19 to TRBJ1-2; a possible D gene is TRBD1 (6 bases). CDR1 and CDR2 from the germline V gene are LNHDA and SQIVND (reference sequence). The CDR3 totals 13 residues. The V end was cut by 2 bases, the J end by 13 bases, with 17 bases between.

This clone has more than one count but fewer than ten. CDR3 sequence: CASRFQQGCYGYTF. The CDR3 bases are TGCGCCAGCAGATTTCAACAGGGGTGCTATGGCTACACCTTC. V is TRBV23-1 and J is TRBJ1-2, with TRBD1 matching 7 bases. TRBV23-1 is known as an ORF, though its function is uncertain. The CDR3 is made up of 14 amino acids. With V trimmed by 6 bases and J by 4 bases, 8 bases remained unmatched.

The table lists this clone with a few counts. V usage is TRBV11-3 and J usage is TRBJ2-7, with 13 nucleotides matching TRBD2. CDR1 SGHNT and CDR2 YENEEA come from the germline V gene. This CDR3 spans 14 amino acids. V was clipped by 6 bases and J by 9 bases; unmatched bases: 8. Written as DNA, the CDR3 is TGTGCCAGCAGTCCTCGACTAGCGGGGGGAAGGCAGTACTTC. It translates to CASSPRLAGGRQYF.

This clone was recorded a few times. V usage is TRBV14 and J usage is TRBJ1-6; 12 positions match TRBD1. Germline V gene data show CDR1 as SGHDN and CDR2 as FVKESK. This CDR3 is 22 amino acids long. With V trimmed by 4 bases and J by 0 bases, 16 bases remained unmatched. In DNA, the CDR3 is TGTGCCAGCAGCCCCGCCGGGACAGGGGGCCTTAGCGAGAGCTCCTATAATTCACCCCTCCACTTT. Protein product: CASSPAGTGGLSESSYNSPLHF. Combining the CDR3 with reference TRBV14 and TRBJ1-6 gives the whole variable domain EAGVTQFPSHSVIEKGQTVTLRCDPISGHDNLYWYRRVMGKEIKFLLHFVKESKQDESGMPNNRFLAERTGGTYSTLKVQPAELEDSGVYFCASSPAGTGGLSESSYNSPLHFGNGTRLTVT.

The CDR3 region has the DNA TGTGCCAGCTCTCCGGGACAGGGAAGTGTAGCTAACTATGGCTACACCTTC. Translating gives CASSPGQGSVANYGYTF. The rearrangement links TRBV18 to TRBJ1-2; TRBD1 agrees at 9 bases. The CDR3 loop spans 17 amino acids. Germline CDR1 and CDR2: KGHSH and LQKENI. With V trimmed by 6 bases and J by 0 bases, 11 bases remained unmatched.

The rearrangement uses TRBV28 and TRBJ1-6; 10 bases agree with TRBD1. Unmatched junction bases numbered 6, after V lost 11 bases and J lost 8 bases. The CDR3 covers 13 residues. Germline V gene data show CDR1 as MDHEN and CDR2 as SYDVKM. The CDR3 DNA is TGTGCCGCTGCCGGGACAGGGGATTCACCCCTCCACTTT. The encoded protein is CAAAGTGDSPLHF.

V usage is TRBV9 and J usage is TRBJ2-5; no clear D. The CDR3 extends over 13 amino acids. Trimming took 0 bases from V and 3 from J, leaving 6 bases between them. Germline assignment: CDR1 SGDLS and CDR2 YYNGEE. CDR3: CASSVDPKETQYF. CDR3 bases: TGTGCCAGCAGCGTAGACCCTAAAGAGACCCAGTACTTC.

The rearrangement joins TRBV9 to TRBJ2-3; a possible D gene is TRBD2 (6 bases). V lost 3 bases, J lost 4 bases, and 9 bases lay in between. In germline, CDR1 is SGDLS, CDR2 YYNGEE. This CDR3 has 13 residues. Here the CDR3 reads CASSAGTSDTQYF. CDR3 DNA sequence: TGTGCCAGCAGCGCGGGGACTTCAGATACGCAGTATTTT.

This chain joins TRBV3-1 (or the pseudogene TRBV3-2) and TRBJ1-2, with D unclear. The germline V and J ends were trimmed by 0 bases and 2 bases, with 10 bases remaining between them. This CDR3 is built from 15 residues. Germline CDR1 reads LGHDT; CDR2 reads YNNKEL (reference sequence). The CDR3 spells CASSQDAVVNYGYTF. The CDR3 coding sequence is TGTGCCAGCAGCCAAGATGCAGTGGTAAACTATGGCTACACCTTC.

The chain has TRBV25-1 and TRBJ1-3, with 7 bases identical to TRBD1. Germline CDR1 MGHDK, CDR2 SYGVNS. The CDR3 is 16 amino acids. The trim removed 5 bases at V and 0 bases at J, leaving 7 bases unmatched. CDR3 sequence reads: CASSRKGANSGNTIYF. The CDR3 DNA sequence: TGTGCCAGCAGTCGAAAGGGGGCTAACTCTGGAAACACCATATATTTT.

The chain is built from TRBV30 and TRBJ1-1; TRBD1 matches at 7 bases. V dropped 1 base and J dropped 5; count of bases not matched to a gene: 7. The germline V gene encodes CDR1 GTSNPN and CDR2 SVGIG (reference sequence). This CDR3 contains 14 residues. The chain's CDR3 is CAWSGGARGTEAFF. CDR3 nucleotides: TGTGCCTGGAGTGGGGGCGCCAGGGGGACTGAAGCTTTCTTT.

The chain is built from TRBV29-1 and TRBJ1-1; the match to TRBD1 covers 8 bases. The junction had 5 bases not matched to a gene; V was cut back by 4 bases and J by 1 base. Germline V CDR1 and CDR2: SQVTM, ANQGSEA. The CDR3 spans 14 residues. The CDR3 loop is CSVVRGQANTEAFF. In DNA, the CDR3 is TGCAGCGTTGTGAGGGGACAGGCGAACACTGAAGCTTTCTTT.

This clone has just a few counts. This chain connects TRBV5-6 to TRBJ1-2; TRBD1 matches at 10 bases. Germline CDR1 SGHDT, CDR2 YYEEEE. This CDR3 is 15 amino acids long. V lost 4 bases to trimming and J lost 4 bases; unmatched junction nucleotides: 7. The CDR3 loop is CASSRWDRGSYGYTF. The DNA of the CDR3 is TGTGCCAGCAGCCGTTGGGACAGGGGATCCTATGGCTACACCTTC.

The V gene is TRBV30, the J gene TRBJ1-5, with unresolved D. Germline V gives CDR1 GTSNPN, CDR2 SVGIG (reference sequence). V lost 2 bases and J 4 bases, leaving 9 bases between the germline ends. The CDR3 totals 13 residues. CDR3: CAWSPRVNQPQHF. CDR3 nucleotide sequence: TGTGCCTGGAGTCCTCGGGTGAATCAGCCCCAGCATTTT.

The rearrangement links TRBV29-1 to TRBJ1-2; D is possibly TRBD1 (6 bases). Germline loops: CDR1 SQVTM, CDR2 ANQGSEA. This CDR3 contains 12 residues. With 5 bases removed from V and 5 bases from J, the gap between germline ends came to 12 bases. The CDR3 bases are TGCAGCGTTCGGACAGCCGCATATGGCTACACCTTC. This sequence encodes CSVRTAAYGYTF.

The chain carries TRBV5-8 and TRBJ1-5; TRBD1 matches 7 bases. The CDR3 has 14 amino acids. The trim removed 1 base at V and 4 bases at J, leaving 2 bases unmatched. The V gene's germline CDR1 is SGHTS and CDR2 YDEGEE. This CDR3 is CASSLYRGNQPQHF. DNA for the CDR3: TGTGCCAGCAGCTTGTACAGGGGTAATCAGCCCCAGCATTTT.

The rearrangement uses TRBV6-5 and TRBJ2-7, with 7 positions matching TRBD2. V shed 5 bases and J 1 base; nucleotides not matched to a gene: 5. CDR1 MNHEY and CDR2 SVGAGI come from the germline V gene. CDR3 size: 14 residues. This CDR3 is CASSRSSGSYEQYF. CDR3 bases: TGTGCCAGCAGTAGGTCTAGCGGTTCCTACGAGCAGTACTTC.

This CDR3 reads CASSLRAGGYEQYF. The CDR3, as DNA: TGCGCCAGCAGCTTGAGAGCAGGAGGCTACGAGCAGTACTTC. The chain recombines TRBV5-1 with TRBJ2-7, with D perhaps matching TRBD2 (5 bases). CDR3 length: 14 residues. CDR1 is SGHRS and CDR2 is YFSETQ in the germline V gene. Deletions cut 1 base from V and 3 bases from J, with 11 bases between.

V and J are TRBV4-1 and TRBJ1-3; 8 bases match TRBD1. The CDR3 has 15 amino acids. CDR1 is MGHRA, CDR2 YSYEKL, per germline. J was trimmed by 2 bases and V by 4 bases; bases with no gene match: 4. The CDR3 DNA reads TGCGCCAGCAGCCGAGAGACAGGGGCTGGAAACACCATATATTTT. This gives the protein CASSRETGAGNTIYF.

This clone was seen just once. The rearrangement links TRBV2 to TRBJ1-5; maybe TRBD1 (6 bases). There are 15 residues in the CDR3. The V gene's germline CDR1 is SNHLY and CDR2 FYNNEI. The V end lost 6 bases, the J end lost 3 bases, and 15 bases lay between the germline ends. CDR3 sequence reads: CASRDRDKFNQPQHF. DNA of the CDR3: TGTGCCAGCAGGGACCGGGACAAATTCAATCAGCCCCAGCATTTT.